A selection of T cell receptor beta chains follows, all from one sample in a study of CD8+ T cells in alopecia areata. The protocol was immunoSEQ multiplex PCR, while the TCRdb copy is restricted to in-frame clones and leaves out a portion. The table includes roughly 250,000 clones, less than 80% detected once. Here the sequenced sample was CD4+ T cells sorted from blood, taken at week 0. These receptors were taken from a human donor with alopecia areata. The CDR3 runs from the conserved cysteine through the conserved F or W. A D gene is named only where the DNA matches it firmly. Part of the rows lack a size; the others show once, few, many or a class for expanded clones.

v_gene	d_gene	abundance	len	j_gene	CDR3nt	CDR3aa
TRBV27	NA	NA	14	TRBJ1-2	TGTGCCAGCAGTTTATCAGCAAAAAACTATGGCTACACCTTC	CASSLSAKNYGYTF
TRBV30	NA	NA	14	TRBJ1-3	TGTGCCTGGAGAACGGCGGGGAGTAGAAACACCATATATTTT	CAWRTAGSRNTIYF
TRBV15	TRBD2	NA	15	TRBJ2-3	TGTGCCACCGCCTGGGACTACCTTAGCACAGATACGCAGTATTTT	CATAWDYLSTDTQYF
TRBV14	NA	NA	15	TRBJ1-1	TGTGCCAGCCGGAGGGAGGCAACCATGAACACTGAAGCTTTCTTT	CASRREATMNTEAFF
TRBV30	TRBD1	NA	15	TRBJ2-6	TGTGCCTGGGACAGGGCCAGCTCTGGGGCCAACGTCCTGACTTTC	CAWDRASSGANVLTF
TRBV7-2	NA	NA	14	TRBJ2-3	TGTGCCAGCAGCTTTCGTCCCCGCACAGATACGCAGTATTTT	CASSFRPRTDTQYF
TRBV29-1	TRBD1	few	12	TRBJ2-7	TGCAGCGTTGGACAGGGACAGGGCGAGCAGTACTTC	CSVGQGQGEQYF
TRBV29-1	NA	NA	17	TRBJ2-5	TGCAGCGTTGGTTGGGGGTGGACACGTTCGCCTTCGAGGAGCCAGTACTTC	CSVGWGWTRSPSRSQYF
TRBV25-1	NA	NA	13	TRBJ1-5	TGTGCCAGCAGTGAGGTGGGAGGAGGGCCCCAGCATTTT	CASSEVGGGPQHF
TRBV7-2	TRBD1	NA	13	TRBJ2-7	TGTGCCAGCAGCTGGGGACAGAATTACGAGCAGTACTTC	CASSWGQNYEQYF
TRBV19	NA	NA	14	TRBJ1-5	TGTGCCAGTAGGTCTAGGATTAGCAATCAGCCCCAGCATTTT	CASRSRISNQPQHF
TRBV30	NA	NA	15	TRBJ2-6	TGTGCCTGGAGTGTTTGGAGAGCTGGGGCCAACGTCCTGACTTTC	CAWSVWRAGANVLTF
TRBV5-6	NA	NA	15	TRBJ2-5	TGTGCCAGCAGGCCCTTTTCGGGGGCAGGAGAGACCCAGTACTTC	CASRPFSGAGETQYF
TRBV5-1	NA	NA	14	TRBJ2-7	TGCGCCAGCAGCTTGGACACCCACTCCTACGAGCAGTACTTC	CASSLDTHSYEQYF
TRBV30	NA	NA	12	TRBJ1-1	TGTGCCTGGACGCGTGGACGTACTGAAGCTTTCTTT	CAWTRGRTEAFF
TRBV2	NA	NA	13	TRBJ2-5	TGTGCCAGCAGGCCGGACTGGGGAGAGACCCAGTACTTC	CASRPDWGETQYF
TRBV6-4	NA	NA	13	TRBJ2-2	TGTGCCAGTAGCTCGGAGGAGGCCGGGGAGCTGTTTTTT	CASSSEEAGELFF
TRBV23-1	NA	NA	15	TRBJ2-2	TGCGCCAGCAGTCAATCCCCAGGGATCACCGGGGAGCTGTTTTTT	CASSQSPGITGELFF
TRBV2	TRBD2	NA	15	TRBJ2-1	TGTGCCAGCAGTGAAAGGTCGGGGGGTTACAATGAGCAGTTCTTC	CASSERSGGYNEQFF
TRBV29-1	NA	NA	13	TRBJ1-1	TGCAGCGTCTCCAGGGAGGGGGACACTGAAGCTTTCTTT	CSVSREGDTEAFF
TRBV5-1	NA	few	14	TRBJ2-7	TGCGCCAGCAGCTTGGTAGGGTCGGACTACGAGCAGTACTTC	CASSLVGSDYEQYF
TRBV15	NA	NA	14	TRBJ2-7	TGTGCCACCAAAAAAGATTACAGAGATTACGAGCAGTACTTC	CATKKDYRDYEQYF
TRBV5-1	NA	NA	14	TRBJ2-1	TGCGCCAGCAGCTTGGTAGGGCCCTACAATGAGCAGTTCTTC	CASSLVGPYNEQFF
TRBV9	NA	NA	13	TRBJ1-5	TGTGCCAGCAGCGTAGACGGTGATCAGCCCCAGCATTTT	CASSVDGDQPQHF
TRBV29-1	NA	NA	9	TRBJ2-1	TGCAGCGTTGATTCTGAGCAGTTCTTC	CSVDSEQFF
TRBV11-2	NA	few	14	TRBJ2-7	TGTGCCAGCAGCTTAGGGCTAGCCGCCTACGAGCAGTACTTC	CASSLGLAAYEQYF
TRBV30	NA	few	17	TRBJ1-5	TGTGCCTGGAGTGTCCCCGGGGCCGCGCCTAGCAATCAGCCCCAGCATTTT	CAWSVPGAAPSNQPQHF
TRBV7-2	NA	NA	14	TRBJ2-7	TGTGCCAGCAGCTTTTTCAGGAGCTCCTACGAGCAGTACTTC	CASSFFRSSYEQYF
TRBV30	TRBD2	NA	13	TRBJ2-1	TGTGCCTGGACCCGGACTAGCTCGGGGGAGCAGTTCTTC	CAWTRTSSGEQFF
TRBV4-2	TRBD2	NA	14	TRBJ2-7	TGTGCCAGCAGCCAAGGCGGGGGGGAGGCCGAGCAGTACTTC	CASSQGGGEAEQYF
TRBV19	NA	NA	11	TRBJ1-1	TGTGCCAGTAGTATGTACACTGAAGCTTTCTTT	CASSMYTEAFF
TRBV6-5	TRBD1	NA	13	TRBJ2-5	TGTGCCAGCAGCAACAGGGGGCGGGAGACCCAGTACTTC	CASSNRGRETQYF
TRBV6-6	NA	once	13	TRBJ1-5	TGTGCCAGCACTCCCGGAAGCAATCAGCCCCAGCATTTT	CASTPGSNQPQHF
TRBV30	NA	few	11	TRBJ2-3	TGTGCCTGGAGGCAGGAGGGGGCGCAGTATTTT	CAWRQEGAQYF
TRBV4-3	NA	NA	14	TRBJ2-5	TGCGCCAGCAGCCCCGGGAGTTCCCAAGAGACCCAGTACTTC	CASSPGSSQETQYF
TRBV5-6	TRBD1	few	17	TRBJ2-2	TGTGCCAGCAGCTTAGAGACAGGGGCCATAAACACCGGGGAGCTGTTTTTT	CASSLETGAINTGELFF